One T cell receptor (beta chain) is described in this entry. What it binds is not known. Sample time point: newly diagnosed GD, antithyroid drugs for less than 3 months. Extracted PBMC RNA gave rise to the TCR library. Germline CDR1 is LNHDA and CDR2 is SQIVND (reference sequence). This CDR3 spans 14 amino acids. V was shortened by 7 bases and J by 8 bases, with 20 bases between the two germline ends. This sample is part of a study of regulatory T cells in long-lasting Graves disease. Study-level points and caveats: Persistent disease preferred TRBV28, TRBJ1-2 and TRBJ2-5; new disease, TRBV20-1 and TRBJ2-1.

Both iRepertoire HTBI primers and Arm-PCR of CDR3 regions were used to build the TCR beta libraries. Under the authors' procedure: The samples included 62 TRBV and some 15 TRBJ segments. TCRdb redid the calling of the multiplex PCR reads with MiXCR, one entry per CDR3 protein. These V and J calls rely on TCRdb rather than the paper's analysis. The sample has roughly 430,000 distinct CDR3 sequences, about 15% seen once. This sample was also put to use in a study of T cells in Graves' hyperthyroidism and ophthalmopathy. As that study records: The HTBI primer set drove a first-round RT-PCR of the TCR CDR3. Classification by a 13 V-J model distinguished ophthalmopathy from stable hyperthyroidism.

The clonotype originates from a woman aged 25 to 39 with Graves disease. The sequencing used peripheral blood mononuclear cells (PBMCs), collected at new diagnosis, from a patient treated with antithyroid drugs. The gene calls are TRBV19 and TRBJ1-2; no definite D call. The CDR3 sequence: CASTPRTDLVGYTF. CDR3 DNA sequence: TGTGCCAGTACCCCAAGGACCGATTTGGTGGGCTACACCTTC. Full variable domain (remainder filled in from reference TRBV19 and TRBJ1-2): DGGITQSPKYLFRKEGQNVTLSCEQNLNHDAMYWYRQDPGQGLRLIYYSQIVNDFQKGDIAEGYSVSREKKESFPLTVTSAQKNPTAFYLCASTPRTDLVGYTFGSGTRLTVV.